This T cell receptor (beta chain) is from a study of blood T cell repertoires in COVID-19. The germline V and J ends were trimmed by 5 bases and 2 bases, with 12 bases remaining between them. CDR1 KGHSH and CDR2 LQKENI come from the germline V gene. The CDR3 spans 14 residues. Those who participated ranged in age from about 18 to 89 years and resided in around 22 US areas. Donors were grouped by their self-reported clinical history. Assay: immunoSEQ multiplex PCR; the TCRdb copy retains only in-frame clones and omits some. The sample records 55,000 to 70,000 clones, more than 75% being singletons. The receptor was isolated from a woman aged 40-49 years who had recovered from COVID-19. Sequencing input: PBMCs or T cells enriched from blood (not recorded which). The genes are TRBV18 and TRBJ1-2; weak D call: TRBD1 (5 bases). The CDR3 sequence is CASSNQGGNYGYTF. The CDR3 region has the DNA TGTGCCAGCTCAAACCAGGGCGGAAACTATGGCTACACCTTC. The whole variable domain, remainder taken from reference TRBV18 and TRBJ1-2, is NAGVMQNPRHLVRRRGQEARLRCSPMKGHSHVYWYRQLPEEGLKFMVYLQKENIIDESGMPKERFSAEFPKEGPSILRIQQVVRGDSAAYFCASSNQGGNYGYTFGSGTRLTVV.